This is a list of T cell receptor beta chains from one sample in a study of cytomegalovirus exposure and HLA in healthy donors. Data came from immunoSEQ multiplex PCR; TCRdb stores just in-frame clones and leaves some out. In the table there are around 32,000 clones, around two fifths of which are singletons. The sample was PBMCs. The receptors originated from a woman aged 50 to 60 in good health and CMV-seronegative. Both conserved end residues are part of each CDR3. A D gene is named only where the DNA matches it firmly. Clone size is shown for a subset of rows, as once, few, many or a class of expanded clone.

V gene: TRBV11-2; clone size: -; D gene: TRBD1; J gene: TRBJ2-1; CDR3 protein: CASSLEVGTGIMGEQFF; CDR3 DNA: TGTGCCAGCAGCTTAGAAGTTGGGACAGGCATTATGGGGGAGCAGTTCTTC
V gene: TRBV19; clone size: -; D gene: -; J gene: TRBJ1-2; CDR3 protein: CASSIRGQPYGYTF; CDR3 DNA: TGTGCCAGTAGTATTAGAGGACAGCCTTATGGCTACACCTTC
V gene: TRBV7-2; clone size: -; D gene: -; J gene: TRBJ2-1; CDR3 protein: CASSLLFDEQFF; CDR3 DNA: TGTGCCAGCAGCTTGTTGTTCGATGAGCAGTTCTTC
V gene: TRBV5-8; clone size: -; D gene: TRBD1; J gene: TRBJ2-7; CDR3 protein: CASSSRTGRSYEQYF; CDR3 DNA: TGTGCCAGCAGCTCCCGGACAGGGCGATCCTACGAGCAGTACTTC
V gene: TRBV5-1; clone size: -; D gene: -; J gene: TRBJ1-2; CDR3 protein: CASSFPGVYDNYGYTF; CDR3 DNA: TGCGCCAGCAGCTTTCCCGGGGTCTATGATAACTATGGCTACACCTTC
V gene: TRBV5-4; clone size: few; D gene: TRBD1; J gene: TRBJ2-2; CDR3 protein: CASNHRDRRITGELFF; CDR3 DNA: TGTGCCAGCAACCACCGGGACAGGAGGATCACCGGGGAGCTGTTTTTT
V gene: TRBV5-1; clone size: -; D gene: -; J gene: TRBJ1-5; CDR3 protein: CASSPGRGGNQPQHF; CDR3 DNA: TGCGCCAGCAGCCCCGGGAGAGGGGGCAATCAGCCCCAGCATTTT
V gene: TRBV6-4; clone size: -; D gene: TRBD1; J gene: TRBJ2-2; CDR3 protein: CASSSGTGDTGELFF; CDR3 DNA: TGTGCCAGCAGTTCCGGGACAGGGGACACCGGGGAGCTGTTTTTT
V gene: TRBV6-5; clone size: few; D gene: -; J gene: TRBJ2-7; CDR3 protein: CASSYSGLTSSYEQYF; CDR3 DNA: TGTGCCAGCAGTTACTCGGGCTTGACGAGCTCCTACGAGCAGTACTTC
V gene: TRBV28; clone size: few; D gene: TRBD1; J gene: TRBJ1-2; CDR3 protein: CALGGAYGYTF; CDR3 DNA: TGTGCCCTAGGGGGCGCGTATGGCTACACCTTC
V gene: TRBV19; clone size: -; D gene: -; J gene: TRBJ2-1; CDR3 protein: CASRSLARNEQFF; CDR3 DNA: TGTGCCAGTAGGTCCCTAGCGCGGAATGAGCAGTTCTTC
V gene: TRBV5-1; clone size: -; D gene: TRBD2; J gene: TRBJ2-1; CDR3 protein: CASSLGGGRDSEQFF; CDR3 DNA: TGCGCCAGCAGCTTGGGGGGCGGGAGGGATAGTGAGCAGTTCTTC
V gene: TRBV14; clone size: -; D gene: -; J gene: TRBJ1-2; CDR3 protein: CASSHLGEWGYGYTF; CDR3 DNA: TGTGCCAGCAGCCACCTCGGGGAGTGGGGCTATGGCTACACCTTC
V gene: TRBV30; clone size: -; D gene: -; J gene: TRBJ1-3; CDR3 protein: CAWVLPRLGNTIYF; CDR3 DNA: TGTGCCTGGGTTCTACCCCGTCTTGGAAACACCATATATTTT
V gene: TRBV21-1; clone size: -; D gene: -; J gene: TRBJ2-1; CDR3 protein: CASSKRLAGGLSSYNEQFF; CDR3 DNA: TGTGCCAGCAGCAAACGACTAGCGGGAGGTCTGAGCTCCTACAATGAGCAGTTCTTC
V gene: TRBV30; clone size: -; D gene: TRBD1; J gene: TRBJ1-3; CDR3 protein: CAWSTGAFSGNTIYF; CDR3 DNA: TGTGCCTGGAGTACAGGGGCGTTCTCTGGAAACACCATATATTTT
V gene: TRBV29-1; clone size: few; D gene: -; J gene: TRBJ1-5; CDR3 protein: CSVAELHSNQPQHF; CDR3 DNA: TGCAGCGTTGCAGAACTCCATAGCAATCAGCCCCAGCATTTT
V gene: TRBV30; clone size: -; D gene: TRBD1; J gene: TRBJ2-7; CDR3 protein: CAWTTGASYEQYF; CDR3 DNA: TGTGCCTGGACCACAGGGGCCTCCTACGAGCAGTACTTC
V gene: TRBV5-1; clone size: -; D gene: TRBD2; J gene: TRBJ2-2; CDR3 protein: CASRGAGGTTGELFF; CDR3 DNA: TGCGCCAGCAGGGGAGCGGGAGGTACCACCGGGGAGCTGTTTTTT
V gene: TRBV18; clone size: -; D gene: TRBD1; J gene: TRBJ1-1; CDR3 protein: CASSPDRGVNTEAFF; CDR3 DNA: TGTGCCAGCTCACCAGACAGGGGCGTGAACACTGAAGCTTTCTTT
V gene: TRBV18; clone size: few; D gene: -; J gene: TRBJ1-6; CDR3 protein: CASTGFGNSPLHF; CDR3 DNA: TGTGCCAGCACCGGGTTTGGCAATTCACCCCTCCACTTT
V gene: TRBV9; clone size: -; D gene: -; J gene: TRBJ1-1; CDR3 protein: CASSAGGVGEAFF; CDR3 DNA: TGTGCCAGCAGCGCCGGGGGGGTCGGCGAAGCTTTCTTT
V gene: TRBV7-9; clone size: -; D gene: -; J gene: TRBJ1-1; CDR3 protein: CASSRDRNPSTEAFF; CDR3 DNA: TGTGCCAGCAGCAGAGACCGAAATCCTAGCACTGAAGCTTTCTTT
V gene: TRBV18; clone size: -; D gene: -; J gene: TRBJ1-4; CDR3 protein: CASSPDKANEKLFF; CDR3 DNA: TGTGCCAGCTCGCCGGACAAGGCTAATGAAAAACTGTTTTTT
V gene: TRBV5-6; clone size: -; D gene: -; J gene: TRBJ1-4; CDR3 protein: CASSLLGGAGDEKLFF; CDR3 DNA: TGTGCCAGCAGCTTGCTGGGGGGGGCTGGAGATGAAAAACTGTTTTTT
V gene: TRBV29-1; clone size: few; D gene: -; J gene: TRBJ2-4; CDR3 protein: CSTTNGGNIQYF; CDR3 DNA: TGCTCCACCACGAACGGGGGAAACATTCAGTACTTC
V gene: TRBV6-1; clone size: once; D gene: -; J gene: TRBJ1-4; CDR3 protein: CASSPNGATNEKLFF; CDR3 DNA: TGTGCCAGCAGTCCGAACGGTGCAACTAATGAAAAACTGTTTTTT
V gene: TRBV19; clone size: -; D gene: TRBD1; J gene: TRBJ1-5; CDR3 protein: CASSIIDRGSQPQHF; CDR3 DNA: TGTGCCAGTAGTATAATAGACAGGGGTAGTCAGCCCCAGCATTTT
V gene: TRBV4-1; clone size: -; D gene: TRBD1; J gene: TRBJ1-3; CDR3 protein: CASSQDGRGGAGNTIYF; CDR3 DNA: TGCGCCAGCAGCCAAGATGGTCGAGGGGGCGCAGGAAACACCATATATTTT
V gene: TRBV2; clone size: -; D gene: TRBD2; J gene: TRBJ2-7; CDR3 protein: CASSPVGDYISYEQYF; CDR3 DNA: TGTGCCAGCAGCCCAGTGGGGGACTACATTTCCTACGAGCAGTACTTC
V gene: TRBV5-1; clone size: -; D gene: -; J gene: TRBJ1-2; CDR3 protein: CASSLERGSGYGYTF; CDR3 DNA: TGCGCCAGCAGCTTGGAGCGGGGTTCGGGCTATGGCTACACCTTC
V gene: TRBV19; clone size: -; D gene: TRBD1; J gene: TRBJ1-4; CDR3 protein: CASSDEQGAVEKLFF; CDR3 DNA: TGTGCCAGTAGCGACGAACAGGGGGCAGTTGAAAAACTGTTTTTT
V gene: TRBV5-1; clone size: once; D gene: TRBD1; J gene: TRBJ2-6; CDR3 protein: CASSSGTGSGANVLTF; CDR3 DNA: TGCGCCAGCAGCTCGGGGACAGGGTCTGGGGCCAACGTCCTGACTTTC
V gene: TRBV21-1; clone size: -; D gene: -; J gene: TRBJ1-2; CDR3 protein: CAGTGGYGYTF; CDR3 DNA: TGTGCAGGAACAGGGGGCTATGGCTACACCTTC
V gene: TRBV27; clone size: few; D gene: TRBD2; J gene: TRBJ2-3; CDR3 protein: CASSFQGEGTDTQYF; CDR3 DNA: TGTGCCAGCAGTTTCCAAGGGGAGGGTACAGATACGCAGTATTTT
V gene: TRBV10-3; clone size: -; D gene: TRBD2; J gene: TRBJ2-1; CDR3 protein: CAISESNLAGDEQFF; CDR3 DNA: TGTGCCATCAGTGAGTCGAACCTAGCGGGGGATGAGCAGTTCTTC
V gene: TRBV4-1; clone size: few; D gene: TRBD1; J gene: TRBJ2-7; CDR3 protein: CASSQEIGTGVYEQYF; CDR3 DNA: TGCGCCAGCAGCCAAGAGATAGGGACAGGGGTCTACGAGCAGTACTTC
V gene: TRBV7-2; clone size: -; D gene: -; J gene: TRBJ1-3; CDR3 protein: CASSSRTDANTIYF; CDR3 DNA: TGTGCCAGCAGCTCCCGGACAGACGCAAACACCATATATTTT
V gene: TRBV30; clone size: -; D gene: TRBD2; J gene: TRBJ2-2; CDR3 protein: CAWGKTSGGAEELFF; CDR3 DNA: TGTGCCTGGGGAAAGACTAGCGGGGGGGCCGAGGAGCTGTTTTTT
V gene: TRBV10-3; clone size: -; D gene: TRBD1; J gene: TRBJ1-5; CDR3 protein: CAISGDRVLGGSNQPQHF; CDR3 DNA: TGTGCCATCAGTGGTGACAGGGTCCTCGGGGGTAGCAATCAGCCCCAGCATTTT
V gene: TRBV18; clone size: -; D gene: TRBD1; J gene: TRBJ2-7; CDR3 protein: CASSPTGTGKGEQYF; CDR3 DNA: TGTGCCAGCTCACCCACCGGGACAGGGAAGGGCGAGCAGTACTTC
V gene: TRBV6-1; clone size: -; D gene: -; J gene: TRBJ2-6; CDR3 protein: CASSDLGANVLTF; CDR3 DNA: TGTGCCAGCAGTGACCTTGGGGCCAACGTCCTGACTTTC